Below, 24 T cell receptor beta chains from the same sample are listed, as sequenced in a study of T cell changes during pregnancy in multiple sclerosis. Sequenced by immunoSEQ multiplex PCR; TCRdb stores in-frame clones only, minus some. The profile shows about 75,000 clones, under 95% of them singletons. The sample was CD4+ T cells from peripheral blood mononuclear cells, taken before pregnancy. These receptors all come from a female donor with multiple sclerosis, enrolled in a pregnancy study.

The chain carries TRBV7-2 and TRBJ1-5; 7 positions agree with TRBD1. The V and J ends lost 2 bases and 3 bases, in that order; junction bases with no gene match: 4. Germline values: CDR1 SGHTA, CDR2 FQGNSA. This CDR3 spans 15 amino acids. The DNA for the CDR3 is TGTGCCAGCAGCTTACCGGGACAGTTCAATCAGCCCCAGCATTTT. It encodes CASSLPGQFNQPQHF.

The V call is TRBV5-1, the J call TRBJ2-3; TRBD2 might be the D (6 bases). The CDR3 has 14 amino acids. V gave up 0 bases and J gave up 3 bases, with 8 bases separating them. Germline assignment: CDR1 SGHRS and CDR2 YFSETQ. In nucleotides, the CDR3 is TGCGCCAGCAGCTTGGGGGGGGAGACAGATACGCAGTATTTT. Encoded protein: CASSLGGETDTQYF.

The rearrangement links TRBV6-5 to TRBJ2-7, with 8 nucleotides matching TRBD1. Germline-derived CDR1 and CDR2 are MNHEY and SVGAGI. With V trimmed by 5 bases and J by 3 bases, 9 bases remained unmatched. The CDR3 consists of 15 residues. The CDR3 is CASSPPDRAIYEQYF. DNA for the CDR3: TGTGCCAGCAGTCCGCCGGACAGGGCTATCTACGAGCAGTACTTC.

V gene TRBV18 combines with J gene TRBJ2-1, with 13 nucleotides matching TRBD2. V dropped 5 bases and J dropped 0; count of bases not matched to a gene: 13. This CDR3 is built from 20 residues. The germline gives CDR1 KGHSH, CDR2 LQKENI. CDR3 DNA sequence: TGTGCCAGCTCAAAGATGTTAGGGACTAGCGGGGTAAGCTCCTACAATGAGCAGTTCTTC. Residues: CASSKMLGTSGVSSYNEQFF.

V is TRBV19 and J is TRBJ2-3; 7 positions match TRBD2. CDR1 is LNHDA and CDR2 is SQIVND in the germline V gene (reference sequence). Trimming removed 3 bases from V and 6 bases from J; junction bases left unmatched: 12. There are 16 residues in the CDR3. CDR3 loop: CASSILAGARTDTQYF. DNA of the CDR3: TGTGCCAGTAGTATTTTGGCGGGAGCCCGAACGGATACGCAGTATTTT.

The rearrangement joins TRBV6-1 to TRBJ2-2; 9 bases are a match to TRBD1. After removal of 1 base from V and 7 bases from J, the junction contained 4 bases not matched to a gene. Germline V gives CDR1 MNHNS, CDR2 SASEGT. The CDR3 length is 15 residues. CDR3 nucleotides: TGTGCCAGCAGTGAAGTGGGACAGGGAATCGGGGAGCTGTTTTTT. It is translated as CASSEVGQGIGELFF.

This chain uses TRBV6-1 with TRBJ2-3; possible D gene TRBD2, 6 bases. The CDR3 is 17 amino acids. Germline assignment: CDR1 MNHNS and CDR2 SASEGT. V shed 4 bases and J shed 3 bases, with 20 bases lying between them. CDR3 DNA: TGTGCCAGCAGTGTGACCCTTAGCGCCCGGGGGACAGATACGCAGTATTTT. Its translation: CASSVTLSARGTDTQYF.

A note on this clone: Other DNA sequences within the sample encode an identical CDR3. This chain uses TRBV11-3 with TRBJ1-1, with a possible D match to TRBD1 (5 bases). This CDR3 has 12 residues. The V end was cut by 3 bases, the J end by 5 bases, with 7 bases between. Per germline, CDR1 SGHNT and CDR2 YENEEA. CDR3 loop: CASSFQGTEAFF. As DNA, the CDR3 is TGTGCCAGCAGCTTCCAGGGTACTGAAGCTTTCTTT.

Here the CDR3 reads CASSWPRTVQETQYF. CDR3 sequence (DNA): TGCGCCAGCAGCTGGCCCCGGACAGTCCAAGAGACCCAGTACTTC. The chain is built from TRBV5-1 and TRBJ2-5, with a weak D call TRBD1 (6 bases). CDR1 is SGHRS and CDR2 is YFSETQ in the germline V gene. Trimming stripped 3 bases from V and 1 base from J, with 13 bases between. The CDR3 spans 15 residues.

The chain carries TRBV5-1 and TRBJ2-7, with 7 bases aligning to TRBD2. Germline-derived CDR1 and CDR2 are SGHRS and YFSETQ. This CDR3 region has 17 residues. The junction had 12 bases not matched to a gene; V was cut back by 3 bases and J by 0 bases. For the CDR3, the DNA is TGCGCCAGCAGCTCAGCGTCATCTAGCGGAAGCTCCTACGAGCAGTACTTC. It specifies CASSSASSSGSSYEQYF.

This chain links TRBV5-1 with TRBJ2-1, with 12 bases aligning to TRBD2. V lost 5 bases to trimming and J lost 6 bases; unmatched junction nucleotides: 9. The CDR3 contains 16 residues. Germline lookup yields CDR1 SGHRS and CDR2 YFSETQ. CDR3 DNA sequence: TGCGCCAGCAGATCGTCTAGCGGGAGGGCCGTCAATGAGCAGTTCTTC. Translating gives CASRSSSGRAVNEQFF.

This chain links TRBV28 with TRBJ1-3; D is ambiguous. The germline V gene has CDR1 MDHEN and CDR2 SYDVKM. Trimming removed 6 bases at V and 0 bases at J, with 9 bases between. The CDR3 covers 14 residues. The CDR3 nucleotides read TGTGCCAGCAGAAAGGCGGGCTCTGGAAACACCATATATTTT. Translated, it gives CASRKAGSGNTIYF. Combining the CDR3 with reference TRBV28 and TRBJ1-3 gives the whole variable domain DVKVTQSSRYLVKRTGEKVFLECVQDMDHENMFWYRQDPGLGLRLIYFSYDVKMKEKGDIPEGYSVSREKKERFSLILESASTNQTSMYLCASRKAGSGNTIYFGEGSWLTVV.

The chain links TRBV7-9 to TRBJ1-2; maybe TRBD1 (6 bases). V shed 4 bases and J shed 2 bases, with 11 bases lying between them. Germline CDR1 SEHNR, CDR2 FQNEAQ (reference sequence). This CDR3 is 14 amino acids long. This CDR3 is CASSSQGGNYGYTF. The DNA of the CDR3 is TGTGCCAGCAGCTCACAGGGAGGGAACTATGGCTACACCTTC.

The chain couples TRBV28 to TRBJ1-2; D ambiguous. The CDR3 spans 15 residues. Germline loops: CDR1 MDHEN, CDR2 SYDVKM. Trimming pared 2 bases from V and 2 bases from J, leaving 12 bases between. CDR3 sequence: CASSLVAGGNYGYTF. The CDR3 DNA is TGTGCCAGCAGTTTAGTCGCCGGAGGGAACTATGGCTACACCTTC.

This chain connects TRBV2 to TRBJ1-5, with D unclear. The germline gives CDR1 SNHLY, CDR2 FYNNEI. Trimming took 2 bases from V and 2 from J, leaving 7 bases between them. The CDR3 has 14 residues. The DNA for the CDR3 is TGTGCCAGCAGTGAATGGCAAGGCAATCAGCCCCAGCATTTT. This encodes CASSEWQGNQPQHF.

V is TRBV4-2 and J is TRBJ1-5, with a possible D match to TRBD1 (5 bases). The CDR3 has 14 residues. Trimming pared 2 bases from V and 5 bases from J, leaving 10 bases between. The V gene's germline CDR1 is LGHNA and CDR2 YNFKEQ. The DNA for the CDR3 is TGTGCCAGCAGCCAAACGGGGGAGGATCAGCCCCAGCATTTT. It is translated as CASSQTGEDQPQHF.

The rearrangement joins TRBV4-3 to TRBJ2-3, with TRBD1 matching over 7 bases. The CDR3 sequence is 17 residues long. Germline V gives CDR1 LGHNA, CDR2 YSLEER. V gave up 4 bases and J gave up 3 bases; unmatched junction bases: 13. CDR3 region: CASSPSEGAIVTDTQYF. The CDR3 region has the DNA TGCGCCAGCAGCCCCTCAGAGGGGGCCATAGTAACAGATACGCAGTATTTT.

The chain combines TRBV18 with TRBJ2-7; TRBD1 aligns across 7 bases. The CDR3 is 13 amino acids. Germline lookup yields CDR1 KGHSH and CDR2 LQKENI. The ends lost 4 bases at V and 7 bases at J; junction bases unmatched: 7. DNA for the CDR3: TGTGCCAGCTCACATGACAGGGAGAAGGAGCAGTACTTC. The encoded protein is CASSHDREKEQYF.

The chain combines TRBV11-3 with TRBJ2-1; possibly TRBD2 for D (6 bases). The ends were cut back, 6 bases at V and 7 bases at J, with 19 bases in the middle. The CDR3 sequence is 15 residues long. Germline V gene lookup returns CDR1 SGHNT and CDR2 YENEEA. The CDR3 DNA reads as TGTGCCAGCAGTCCGGACAAAACGGCGGGGAATGAGCAGTTCTTC. Protein product: CASSPDKTAGNEQFF. Full variable domain (rest looked up from reference TRBV11-3 and TRBJ2-1): EAGVVQSPRYKIIEKKQPVAFWCNPISGHNTLYWYLQNLGQGPELLIRYENEEAVDDSQLPKDRFSAERLKGVDSTLKIQPAELGDSAVYLCASSPDKTAGNEQFFGPGTRLTVL.

The chain employs TRBV7-2 and TRBJ2-5; 14 bases match TRBD2. The germline CDR1 and CDR2 sequences are SGHTA and FQGNSA. The V gene end was trimmed by 5 bases and the J gene end by 5 bases; junction bases not matched to a gene: 13. This CDR3 has 18 amino acids. CDR3 sequence: CASSGWTSGRMVVETQYF. As DNA, the CDR3 is TGTGCCAGCAGCGGATGGACTAGCGGGAGGATGGTGGTGGAGACCCAGTACTTC.

This clone was counted once. This rearrangement joins TRBV7-2 to TRBJ2-1; 9 bases map to TRBD1. V lost 1 base to trimming and J lost 9 bases; unmatched junction nucleotides: 19. CDR3 length: 19 residues. The germline gives CDR1 SGHTA, CDR2 FQGNSA. CDR3 nucleotides: TGTGCCAGCAGCTTAGTCCCCTCGAGACAGGGGGGGCGACAATTTGAGCAGTTCTTC. As protein: CASSLVPSRQGGRQFEQFF.

This sequence joins TRBV29-1 and TRBJ1-4, with D possibly matching TRBD1 (6 bases). Trimming took off 6 bases at V and 4 bases at J, with 15 bases between the two ends. The CDR3 is 14 residues long. Germline values: CDR1 SQVTM, CDR2 ANQGSEA. The CDR3 protein is CSVELQGRNEKLFF. The CDR3 DNA reads TGCAGCGTCGAATTGCAGGGGCGTAATGAAAAACTGTTTTTT.

The chain employs TRBV9 and TRBJ2-7; unclear D gene. The CDR3 runs 15 residues. The germline gives CDR1 SGDLS, CDR2 YYNGEE. The germline V and J ends were trimmed by 0 bases and 2 bases, with 12 bases remaining between them. In DNA form, the CDR3 reads TGTGCCAGCAGCGTAGGGGCAGGCATCGCCTACGAGCAGTACTTC. Encoded protein: CASSVGAGIAYEQYF.

The chain joins TRBV7-3 to TRBJ2-1; D is possibly TRBD2 (6 bases). This CDR3 comprises 15 residues. Per germline, CDR1 SGHTA and CDR2 FQGTGA. The germline V and J ends were trimmed by 3 bases and 8 bases, with 17 bases remaining between them. The CDR3 sequence is CASSFGLGGFDEQFF. In nucleotides, the CDR3 is TGTGCCAGCAGCTTCGGGCTAGGAGGGTTCGATGAGCAGTTCTTC.